These 6 T cell receptor beta chains were all obtained from the same sample, sequenced in a study of T cells expressing NK-cell markers. TCRdb re-called the 5' RACE reads and catalogs CDR3 proteins one per entry, DNA excluded. The table gives around 550,000 distinct CDR3 sequences; the top ten clones make up under 4.5% of it. The source material was blood T cells: a sorted CD56 or NKG2C T cell subset, CD4+ or CD8+ T cells, or bulk PBMC T cells (not recorded which). Every receptor here comes from a man aged 18 to 30 in good health.

The gene calls are TRBV28 and TRBJ2-1; TCRdb proposes TRBD1, but this gene call is untestable without DNA. The length of the CDR3 is 12 residues. Germline V gene data show CDR1 as MDHEN and CDR2 as SYDVKM. CDR3 sequence reads: CASSPRGHGQFF.

The chain couples TRBV7-2 to TRBJ1-4; TCRdb gives TRBD1 as the D gene, but with no DNA this cannot be confirmed. The germline gives CDR1 SGHTA, CDR2 FQGNSA. The CDR3 length is 13 residues. This chain's CDR3 is CASSLLSAGIMFF. Full variable domain (remainder filled in from reference TRBV7-2 and TRBJ1-4): GAGVSQSPSNKVTEKGKDVELRCDPISGHTALYWYRQSLGQGLEFLIYFQGNSAPDKSGLPSDRFSAERTGGSVSTLTIQRTQQEDSAVYLCASSLLSAGIMFFGSGTQLSVL.

The chain has TRBV29-1 and TRBJ2-1; TCRdb reports TRBD2, a call that lacks DNA to check it against. The germline gives CDR1 SQVTM, CDR2 ANQGSEA. The CDR3 consists of 13 residues. This CDR3 is CSAGLGNYNEQFF.

CDR3 amino acids: CATSDRSGGTYNEQFF. The genes are TRBV24-1 and TRBJ2-1; TCRdb picks TRBD2, but there is no DNA to check that call. Germline V lookup: CDR1 KGHDR, CDR2 SFDVKD. The CDR3 consists of 16 residues.

The chain has TRBV6-1 and TRBJ1-4; TCRdb selects TRBD1, and the lack of DNA leaves this call unchecked. The CDR3 loop spans 13 amino acids. The germline V gene has CDR1 MNHNS and CDR2 SASEGT. The CDR3 here is CASSRRGNEKLFF.

This chain links TRBV12-5 with TRBJ2-3; TCRdb indicates TRBD1, and absent DNA this call remains unverified. The germline gives CDR1 LGHNT, CDR2 FRNRAP. The CDR3 runs 18 residues. The CDR3 protein is CASGLPLPDRIMPDTQYF. Drawing the rest from reference TRBV12-5 and TRBJ2-3, the complete variable domain is DARVTQTPRHKVTEMGQEVTMRCQPILGHNTVFWYRQTMMQGLELLAYFRNRAPLDDSGMPKDRFSAEMPDATLATLKIQPSEPRDSAVYFCASGLPLPDRIMPDTQYFGPGTRLTVL.